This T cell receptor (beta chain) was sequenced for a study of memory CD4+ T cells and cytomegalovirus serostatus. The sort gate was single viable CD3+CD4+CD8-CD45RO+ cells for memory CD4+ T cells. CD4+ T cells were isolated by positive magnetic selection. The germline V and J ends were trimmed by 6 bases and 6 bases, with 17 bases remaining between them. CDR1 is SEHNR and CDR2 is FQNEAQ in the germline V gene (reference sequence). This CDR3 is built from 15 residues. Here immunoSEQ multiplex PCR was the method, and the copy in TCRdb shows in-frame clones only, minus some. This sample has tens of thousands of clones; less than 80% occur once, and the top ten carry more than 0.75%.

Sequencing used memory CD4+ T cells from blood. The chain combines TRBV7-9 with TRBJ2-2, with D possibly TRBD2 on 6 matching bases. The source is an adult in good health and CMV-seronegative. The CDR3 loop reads CASRGPGLPPGELFF. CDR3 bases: TGTGCCAGCAGGGGGCCGGGACTCCCCCCCGGGGAGCTGTTTTTT.